This T cell receptor beta chain was observed in a study of T cell responses to AZD1222 COVID-19 vaccine. This CDR3 region has 15 residues. Germline V gene sequence: CDR1 SNHLY, CDR2 FYNNEI. V shed 11 bases, J shed 5 bases, and the junction held 17 bases outside the gene matches. Assay: immunoSEQ multiplex PCR; the TCRdb copy retains only in-frame clones and omits some. Of 150,000 or so clones detected, around 94% appear once; the ten largest clones hold under 6%. The origin of this receptor is an adult who received the AZD1222 COVID-19 vaccine. This chain connects TRBV2 to TRBJ2-5; 7 bases are a match to TRBD2. The material sequenced was peripheral blood, taken 28 days after the second AZD1222 dose. The CDR3 spells CAASFREDPRETQYF. In DNA form, the CDR3 reads TGTGCCGCGAGCTTCCGGGAGGACCCTCGGGAGACCCAGTACTTC.